The following is a T cell receptor (beta chain) sequence with its context. Per the study methods: Reference gene primer amplification gave nucleated cell count estimates. TCRdb's copy holds only in-frame clones and misses some; the assay was immunoSEQ multiplex PCR. V and J calls and clone size are given by that table; D and trimming were obtained from the DNA. The sample carries some 270,000 clones, 85% to 90% recorded once. The data belong to a study of blood T cell repertoires in COVID-19. Study overall: The United States, Italy and Spain provided the acute and convalescent COVID-19 samples.

Deletions cut 4 bases from V and 10 bases from J, with 14 bases between. CDR1 and CDR2 from the germline V gene are LNHDA and SQIVND (reference sequence). This CDR3 spans 14 amino acids. Input material: peripheral blood. This receptor was obtained from a woman aged 60-70 years with COVID-19, enrolled during active disease. The chain combines TRBV19 with TRBJ1-6, with a possible D match to TRBD1 (6 bases). CDR3 sequence reads: CASSSRDILSPLHF. In nucleotides, the CDR3 is TGTGCCAGTAGTAGCCGGGACATTTTATCACCCCTCCACTTT. Full variable domain (rest looked up from reference TRBV19 and TRBJ1-6): DGGITQSPKYLFRKEGQNVTLSCEQNLNHDAMYWYRQDPGQGLRLIYYSQIVNDFQKGDIAEGYSVSREKKESFPLTVTSAQKNPTAFYLCASSSRDILSPLHFGNGTRLTVT.